The 14 T cell receptor beta chains in this list originate from one sample, sequenced in a study of cytomegalovirus exposure and HLA in healthy donors. PCR amplification relied on 60 Vbeta primers (plus 13 Jbeta primers). Assay: immunoSEQ multiplex PCR; the TCRdb copy retains only in-frame clones and omits some. The table records 100,000 to 150,000 clones, 17% of them present only once. Sequenced sample: PBMCs. Source of these receptors: a female donor in good health and CMV-seropositive.

The CDR3 region has the DNA TGCGCCAGTGGAACAGGATCTACCTATAATTCACCCCTCCACTTT. Translated: CASGTGSTYNSPLHF. The J gene is TRBJ1-6, the V gene TRBV5-1, with D tentatively TRBD1 (5 bases). Germline lookup yields CDR1 SGHRS and CDR2 YFSETQ. The CDR3 has 15 residues. Trimming took off 8 bases at V and 2 bases at J, with 14 bases between the two ends.

V is TRBV5-4 and J is TRBJ1-2; 7 bases match TRBD1. The CDR3 is 12 amino acids. V lost 2 bases, J lost 8 bases, and 3 bases stayed unmatched. Per the germline V gene, CDR1 is SGHNT and CDR2 is YYREEE (reference sequence). This CDR3 reads CASSLRQGGYTF. The CDR3 DNA reads as TGTGCCAGCAGCTTACGACAGGGCGGCTACACCTTC.

The V and J genes are TRBV30 and TRBJ1-1, with TRBD1 matching 10 bases. The CDR3 spans 13 residues. V was clipped by 3 bases and J by 6 bases; unmatched bases: 4. Per the germline V gene, CDR1 is GTSNPN and CDR2 is SVGIG (reference sequence). The CDR3 nucleotides are TGTGCCTGGAGGGGACAGGGGTATTCTGAAGCTTTCTTT. Amino acid sequence: CAWRGQGYSEAFF. The complete variable domain, with remaining parts taken from reference TRBV30 and TRBJ1-1, reads SQTIHQWPATLVQPVGSPLSLECTVEGTSNPNLYWYRQAAGRGLQLLFYSVGIGQISSEVPQNLSASRPQDRQFILSSKKLLLSDSGFYLCAWRGQGYSEAFFGQGTRLTVV.

There are a few counts of this clone. The chain links TRBV9 to TRBJ2-5, with D perhaps assigned TRBD1 or TRBD2 (6 bases each). Trimming removed 4 bases at V and 3 bases at J, with 13 bases between. CDR3 length: 14 amino acids. The germline V gene has CDR1 SGDLS and CDR2 YYNGEE. CDR3 coding DNA: TGTGCCAGCAGCCTAGGGGGGCAGAAAGAGACCCAGTACTTC. Translating gives CASSLGGQKETQYF.

The rearrangement joins TRBV28 to TRBJ2-7; 8 nucleotides match TRBD1. The CDR3 is made up of 15 amino acids. The V and J ends lost 2 bases and 4 bases, in that order; junction bases with no gene match: 7. The germline gives CDR1 MDHEN, CDR2 SYDVKM. The CDR3 bases are TGTGCCAGCAGTTTAGAGGCAGGGGGCTTATACGAGCAGTACTTC. It specifies CASSLEAGGLYEQYF.

The V and J genes are TRBV7-9 and TRBJ2-1, with 7 bases matching TRBD1. The V gene end was trimmed by 5 bases and the J gene end by 0 bases; junction bases not matched to a gene: 7. There are 16 residues in the CDR3. Germline V gene sequence: CDR1 SEHNR, CDR2 FQNEAQ (reference sequence). The CDR3 loop is CASSPRGQVSYNEQFF. The CDR3 nucleotides read TGTGCCAGCAGCCCTAGAGGACAGGTCTCCTACAATGAGCAGTTCTTC.

The chain has TRBV21-1 and TRBJ2-4; the D call of TRBD1 is as the table states it, not checked on the DNA. TRBV21-1 is shown as a pseudogene. The CDR3 has 16 residues. The CDR3 sequence is CASSKYRRAPLDIQYF. In nucleotides, the CDR3 is TGTGCCAGCAGCAAATACAGAAGAGCACCTCTGGACATTCAGTACTTC.

This clone was detected only a few times. The rearrangement joins TRBV6-4 to TRBJ1-1, with no clear D. The germline V gene has CDR1 MRHNA and CDR2 SNTAGT. There are 14 residues in the CDR3. Trimming removed 4 bases at V and 1 base at J, with 10 bases between. For the CDR3, the DNA is TGTGCCAGCAGTGCGAGCCCGGGGAACACTGAAGCTTTCTTT. It is translated as CASSASPGNTEAFF.

This clone was picked up a small number of times. The V gene is TRBV7-9, the J gene TRBJ2-1; the D gene is possibly TRBD1 (6 bases). The length of the CDR3 is 15 residues. V dropped 1 base and J dropped 6 bases, with 13 bases sitting between them. Germline V CDR1 and CDR2: SEHNR, FQNEAQ (reference sequence). CDR3 sequence: CASSLVSRGINEQFF. For the CDR3, the DNA is TGTGCCAGCAGCTTAGTTTCCAGGGGTATCAATGAGCAGTTCTTC.

This clone has a handful of counts. The CDR3 loop is CASTPGLGYYEQYF. The CDR3 nucleotides are TGTGCCAGCACCCCGGGACTAGGATACTACGAGCAGTACTTC. This chain links TRBV28 with TRBJ2-7, with 8 bases fitting TRBD2. J was trimmed by 3 bases and V by 7 bases; bases with no gene match: 8. The CDR3 covers 14 residues. Per the germline V gene, CDR1 is MDHEN and CDR2 is SYDVKM.

This clone has only a few counts. This rearrangement joins TRBV15 to TRBJ2-3, with 7 positions matching TRBD2. V shed 4 bases and J 10 bases; nucleotides not matched to a gene: 5. CDR1 LNHNV and CDR2 YYDKDF come from the germline V gene (reference sequence). The CDR3 covers 12 residues. The CDR3 is CATSTRGEAQYF. CDR3 nucleotides: TGTGCCACCAGCACTCGGGGGGAGGCGCAGTATTTT.

This clone was detected only a few times. V and J are TRBV10-3 and TRBJ2-3; 7 nucleotides match TRBD2. V lost 6 bases to trimming and J lost 2 bases; unmatched junction nucleotides: 5. This CDR3 is 14 amino acids long. CDR1 and CDR2 from the germline V gene are ENHRY and SYGVKD. CDR3 sequence: CAIREGLSTDTQYF. CDR3 nucleotides: TGTGCCATCAGGGAGGGACTATCCACAGATACGCAGTATTTT.

This clone was observed a few times. This sequence joins TRBV5-1 and TRBJ2-2, with 10 bases aligning to TRBD1. This CDR3 has 16 amino acids. The V gene end was trimmed by 2 bases and the J gene end by 4 bases; junction bases not matched to a gene: 5. Germline CDR1 reads SGHRS; CDR2 reads YFSETQ. CDR3 loop: CASSFDRGRGTGELFF. CDR3 DNA: TGCGCCAGCAGCTTCGACAGGGGGCGCGGCACCGGGGAGCTGTTTTTT.

This clone was counted between two and nine times. The V gene is TRBV6-7, the J gene TRBJ2-2; 12 bases line up with TRBD2. TRBV6-7 is an ORF; its function is uncertain. The CDR3 extends over 18 amino acids. V shed 5 bases and J 5 bases; nucleotides not matched to a gene: 12. CDR3 loop: CASSDLAGGEGLTGELFF. The CDR3 coding sequence is TGTGCCAGCAGTGACCTAGCGGGGGGGGAAGGCTTAACCGGGGAGCTGTTTTTT.